Presented here are 4 T cell receptor beta chains from one specimen sequenced in a study of HIV-infected patients and healthy controls. Via MiXCR, TCRdb re-called the 5' RACE reads, giving one row per CDR3 protein. The table has almost 65,000 distinct CDR3 sequences, around 21% seen once. The sample was CD4+ T cells from blood. Receptor source: a human donor in good health.

This clonotype was counted a few times. The J gene is TRBJ2-1, the V gene TRBV7-3; 10 bases agree with TRBD1. Trimming at V came to 3 bases and at J to 2 bases, leaving 1 base not matched to a gene. The CDR3 runs 15 residues. From germline, CDR1 is SGHTA and CDR2 FQGTGA. The CDR3 sequence: CASSLGQGPYNEQFF. The CDR3, as DNA: TGTGCCAGCAGCTTGGGACAGGGGCCCTACAATGAGCAGTTCTTC.

This clonotype was counted many times. The chain has TRBV12-3 or TRBV12-4 and TRBJ2-3, with D hard to call. The CDR3 sequence is 15 residues long. The germline V and J ends were trimmed by 2 bases and 0 bases, with 9 bases remaining between them. For the CDR3, the DNA is TGTGCCAGCAGTTTACGGGCCGGGAGCACAGATACGCAGTATTTT. Residues: CASSLRAGSTDTQYF.

This chain joins TRBV4-3 and TRBJ1-1, with TRBD1 matching 7 bases. V lost 1 base and J lost 0; bases outside the gene matches: 8. Germline V gene sequence: CDR1 LGHNA, CDR2 YSLEER. This CDR3 is 17 amino acids long. The CDR3 spells CASSQAPGQSMNTEAFF. The CDR3 nucleotides are TGCGCCAGCAGCCAAGCACCGGGACAGTCCATGAACACTGAAGCTTTCTTT.

This clonotype was observed many times. This chain uses TRBV7-9 with TRBJ1-6, with TRBD1 as a possible D gene (6 bases). Trimming shortened V by 10 bases and J by 6 bases, and 19 bases separated the two germline ends. Germline V gene sequence: CDR1 SEHNR, CDR2 FQNEAQ (reference sequence). The CDR3 has 15 residues. The CDR3 loop reads CATRSDGGLNSPLHF. CDR3 in DNA: TGTGCCACCCGGAGCGACGGGGGGCTTAATTCACCCCTCCACTTT.